This T cell receptor (beta chain) derives from a study of response to subunit inactivated influenza vaccine. TCRdb reanalysed the RT-PCR reads using MiXCR and keeps one entry per CDR3 protein. This repertoire shows some 570,000 distinct CDR3 sequences, approximately 10% found once; its top ten account for approximately 10%. The CDR3 contains 14 residues. CDR1 is KGHSH, CDR2 LQKENI, per germline. The V segment lost 5 bases and the J segment 4 bases; nucleotides outside the gene matches: 5. This sample also belongs to another study, concerning T cells expressing NK-cell markers. Per that study: 5'RACE template switching with UMIs generated TCR beta cDNA. Obtained from sorted CD3+CD56+NKG2C+, CD3+CD56+NKG2C- and CD3+CD56-NKG2C+ T cells were the TCR beta repertoires. With respect to HCMV, most of the eight sequenced donors were seropositive, and one was seronegative. For over five donors, the dominant NKG2C+ clonotypes made up about 1.0-8% of their CD8+ T cells.

The TCR was taken from a man aged 50-60 years who received an inactivated influenza vaccine. The J gene is TRBJ1-5, the V gene TRBV18, with TRBD1 matching 7 bases. Sequencing was performed on PBMCs from blood, taken on the day of vaccination. The CDR3 loop reads CASSARQGNQPQHF. The CDR3 coding sequence is TGTGCCAGCTCAGCCCGACAGGGAAATCAGCCCCAGCATTTT.